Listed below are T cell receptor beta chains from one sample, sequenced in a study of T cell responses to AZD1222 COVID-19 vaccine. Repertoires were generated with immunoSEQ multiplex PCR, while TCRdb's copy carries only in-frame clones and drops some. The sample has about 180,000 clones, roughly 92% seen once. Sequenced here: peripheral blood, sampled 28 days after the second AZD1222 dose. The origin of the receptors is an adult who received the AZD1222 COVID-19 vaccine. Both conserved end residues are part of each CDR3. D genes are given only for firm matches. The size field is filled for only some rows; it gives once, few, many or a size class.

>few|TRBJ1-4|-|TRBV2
CASSEVLGRGNEKLFF
TGTGCCAGCAGTGAAGTTCTGGGGAGGGGAAATGAAAAACTGTTTTTT
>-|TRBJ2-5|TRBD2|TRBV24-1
CATSEQTSVEETQYF
TGTGCCACCAGTGAGCAAACTAGCGTAGAAGAGACCCAGTACTTC
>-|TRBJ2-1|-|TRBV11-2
CASSEDRYNEQFF
TGTGCCAGCAGCGAAGACAGGTACAATGAGCAGTTCTTC
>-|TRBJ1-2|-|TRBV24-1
CATSDWIYGYTF
TGTGCCACCAGTGATTGGATTTATGGCTACACCTTC
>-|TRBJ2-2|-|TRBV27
CASRVIRTGELFF
TGTGCCAGCAGGGTTATACGGACCGGGGAGCTGTTTTTT
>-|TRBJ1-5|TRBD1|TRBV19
CASSLLTGSNQPQHF
TGTGCCAGTAGTCTCTTGACAGGGAGCAATCAGCCCCAGCATTTT
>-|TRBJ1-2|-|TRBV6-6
CASSQQSVSYGYTF
TGTGCCAGCAGTCAACAGTCTGTTTCGTATGGCTACACCTTC
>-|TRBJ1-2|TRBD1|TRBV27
CASGTGGYGYTF
TGTGCCAGTGGGACAGGGGGCTATGGCTACACCTTC
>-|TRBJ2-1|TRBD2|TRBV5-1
CASSGGRGGQFF
TGCGCCAGCAGCGGCGGGAGAGGTGGGCAGTTCTTC
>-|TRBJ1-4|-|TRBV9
CASSGFGGDNEKLFF
TGTGCCAGCAGCGGATTCGGAGGGGATAATGAAAAACTGTTTTTT
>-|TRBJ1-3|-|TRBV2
CASSEYEGAGNTIYF
TGTGCCAGCAGTGAATATGAGGGGGCTGGAAACACCATATATTTT
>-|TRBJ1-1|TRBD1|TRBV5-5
CASSQGTGDTEAFF
TGTGCCAGCAGCCAAGGGACAGGGGACACTGAAGCTTTCTTT